This TCR beta chain is from a study of T cells in tuberculosis. Across the whole study: The T cells targeted glucose monomycolate, a mycobacterial lipid, via CD1B. IGRA-negative adolescents, IGRA-positive adolescents with latent tuberculosis and adults with active tuberculosis formed this South African cohort. General study results and limits: GMM-specific TCRs were nearer to active tuberculosis alpha repertoires, suggesting expansion.

Sequenced by immunoSEQ multiplex PCR; TCRdb stores in-frame clones only, minus some. The repertoire holds about 43,000 clones, with roughly 94% as singletons. Comments on this clone: What it binds is not known.

The clonotype originates from a donor aged 10-29 years with latent tuberculosis or without tuberculosis infection. Some clones in this sample may be carry-over from other donors' samples. Specimen: PBMCs.

The CDR3 region is CASSIGTNSNQPQHF. The CDR3 coding sequence is TGTGCCAGTAGTATTGGGACTAATAGCAATCAGCCCCAGCATTTT. This chain joins TRBV19 and TRBJ1-5; a weak D match, TRBD1 (5 bases). Deletions cut 3 bases from V and 0 bases from J, with 9 bases between. This CDR3 has 15 amino acids. From germline, CDR1 is LNHDA and CDR2 SQIVND (reference sequence).